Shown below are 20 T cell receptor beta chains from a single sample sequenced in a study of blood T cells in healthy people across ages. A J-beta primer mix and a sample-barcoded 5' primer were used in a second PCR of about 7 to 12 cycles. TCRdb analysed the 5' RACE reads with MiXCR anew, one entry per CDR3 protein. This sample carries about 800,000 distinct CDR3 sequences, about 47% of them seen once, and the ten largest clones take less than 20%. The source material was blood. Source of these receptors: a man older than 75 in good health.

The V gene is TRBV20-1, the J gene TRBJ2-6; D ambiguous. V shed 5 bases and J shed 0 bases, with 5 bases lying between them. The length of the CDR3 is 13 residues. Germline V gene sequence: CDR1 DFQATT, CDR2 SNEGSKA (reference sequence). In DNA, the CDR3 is TGCAGTGCTGAAAACTCTGGGGCCAACGTCCTGACTTTC. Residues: CSAENSGANVLTF.

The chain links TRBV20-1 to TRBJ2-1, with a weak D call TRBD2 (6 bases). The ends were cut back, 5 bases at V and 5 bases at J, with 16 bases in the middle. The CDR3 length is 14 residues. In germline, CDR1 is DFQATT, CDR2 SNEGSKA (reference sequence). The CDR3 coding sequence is TGCAGTGCTTGGGCCGGGAGTAGCAACAATGAGCAGTTCTTC. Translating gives CSAWAGSSNNEQFF.

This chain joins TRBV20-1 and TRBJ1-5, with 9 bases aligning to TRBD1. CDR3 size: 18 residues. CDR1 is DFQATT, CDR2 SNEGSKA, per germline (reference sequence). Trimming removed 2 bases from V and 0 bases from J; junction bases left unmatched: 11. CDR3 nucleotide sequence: TGCAGTGCTAGACCTGCTCCGGGACAGGGTTATAGCAATCAGCCCCAGCATTTT. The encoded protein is CSARPAPGQGYSNQPQHF.

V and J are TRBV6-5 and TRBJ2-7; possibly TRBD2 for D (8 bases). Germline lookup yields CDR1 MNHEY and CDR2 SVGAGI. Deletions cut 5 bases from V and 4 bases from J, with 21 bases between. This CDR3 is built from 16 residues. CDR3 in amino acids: CASSPSTSGQDYEQYF. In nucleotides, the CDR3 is TGTGCCAGCAGTCCTAGTACTAGCGGACAGGATTACGAGCAGTACTTC.

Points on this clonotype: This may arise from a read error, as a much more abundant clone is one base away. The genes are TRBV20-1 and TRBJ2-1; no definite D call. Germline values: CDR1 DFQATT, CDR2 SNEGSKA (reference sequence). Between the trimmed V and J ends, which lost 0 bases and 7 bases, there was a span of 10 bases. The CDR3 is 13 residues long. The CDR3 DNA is TGCAGTGCTAGAGAGACCCAACCTAATGAGCAGTTCTTC. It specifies CSARETQPNEQFF.

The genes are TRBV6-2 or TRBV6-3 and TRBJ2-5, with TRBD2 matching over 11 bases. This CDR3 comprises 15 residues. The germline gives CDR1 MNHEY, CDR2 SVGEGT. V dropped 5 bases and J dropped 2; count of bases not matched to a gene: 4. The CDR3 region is CASSDRTSGQETQYF. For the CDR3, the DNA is TGTGCCAGCAGTGACAGGACTAGCGGGCAAGAGACCCAGTACTTC.

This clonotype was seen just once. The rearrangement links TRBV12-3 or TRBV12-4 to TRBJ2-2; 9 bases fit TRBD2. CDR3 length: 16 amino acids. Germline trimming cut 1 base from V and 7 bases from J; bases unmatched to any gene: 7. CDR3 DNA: TGTGCCAGCAGTTTAGGCGGGGGGGCTTATCTCGGGGAGCTGTTTTTT. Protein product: CASSLGGGAYLGELFF.

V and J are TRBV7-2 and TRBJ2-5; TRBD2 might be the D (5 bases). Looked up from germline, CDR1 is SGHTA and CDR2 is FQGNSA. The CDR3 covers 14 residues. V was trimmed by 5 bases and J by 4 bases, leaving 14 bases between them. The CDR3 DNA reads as TGTGCCAGCAGCGTCCCTGGGCGGGCAGAGACCCAGTACTTC. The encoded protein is CASSVPGRAETQYF.

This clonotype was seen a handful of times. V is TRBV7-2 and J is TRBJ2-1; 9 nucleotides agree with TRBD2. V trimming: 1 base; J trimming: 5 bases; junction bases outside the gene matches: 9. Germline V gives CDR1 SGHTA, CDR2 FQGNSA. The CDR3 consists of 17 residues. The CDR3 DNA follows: TGTGCCAGCAGCTTAGGTCGTAGCGGGAGTCGGAACAATGAGCAGTTCTTC. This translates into CASSLGRSGSRNNEQFF.

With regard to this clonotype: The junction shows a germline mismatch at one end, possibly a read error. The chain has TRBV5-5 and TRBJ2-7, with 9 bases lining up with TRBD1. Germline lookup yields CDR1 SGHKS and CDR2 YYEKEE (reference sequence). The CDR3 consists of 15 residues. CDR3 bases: TGTGTCAGCAGCCCGAGGACAGGGGTGGGCTACGAGCAGTACTTC. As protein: CVSSPRTGVGYEQYF.

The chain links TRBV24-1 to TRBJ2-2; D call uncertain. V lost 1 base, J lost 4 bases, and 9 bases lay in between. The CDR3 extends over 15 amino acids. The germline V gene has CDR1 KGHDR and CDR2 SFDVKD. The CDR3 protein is CATSDFRHSTGELFF. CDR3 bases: TGTGCCACCAGTGATTTCCGACACAGCACCGGGGAGCTGTTTTTT.

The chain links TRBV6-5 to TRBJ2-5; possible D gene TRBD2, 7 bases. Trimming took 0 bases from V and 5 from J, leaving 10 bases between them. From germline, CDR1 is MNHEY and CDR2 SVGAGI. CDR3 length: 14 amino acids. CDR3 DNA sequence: TGTGCCAGCAGTTACTCGGGGGGGCTGGAGACCCAGTACTTC. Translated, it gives CASSYSGGLETQYF.

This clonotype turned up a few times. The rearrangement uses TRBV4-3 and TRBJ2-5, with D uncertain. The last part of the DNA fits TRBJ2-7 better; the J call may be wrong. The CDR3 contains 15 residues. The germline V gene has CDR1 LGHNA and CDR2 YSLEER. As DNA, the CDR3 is TGCGCCACCACCAGGCGGAAATCATTTACGCGCGAGCAGTACTTC. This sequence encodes CATTRRKSFTREQYF.

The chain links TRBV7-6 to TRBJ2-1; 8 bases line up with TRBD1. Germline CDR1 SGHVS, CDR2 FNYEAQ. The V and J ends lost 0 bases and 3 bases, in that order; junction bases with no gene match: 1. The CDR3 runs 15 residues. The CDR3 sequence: CASSLATGDYNEQFF. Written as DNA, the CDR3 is TGTGCCAGCAGCTTAGCGACAGGGGACTACAATGAGCAGTTCTTC. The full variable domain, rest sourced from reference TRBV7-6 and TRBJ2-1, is GAGVSQSPRYKVTKRGQDVALRCDPISGHVSLYWYRQALGQGPEFLTYFNYEAQQDKSGLPNDRFSAERPEGSISTLTIQRTEQRDSAMYRCASSLATGDYNEQFFGPGTRLTVL.

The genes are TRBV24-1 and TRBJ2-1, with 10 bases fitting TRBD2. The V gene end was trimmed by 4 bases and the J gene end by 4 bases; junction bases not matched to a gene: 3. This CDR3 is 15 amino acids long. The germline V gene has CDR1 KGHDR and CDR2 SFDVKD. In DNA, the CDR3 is TGTGCCACCAGTGAGGCTAGCGGGAGATACAATGAGCAGTTCTTC. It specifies CATSEASGRYNEQFF.

The CDR3 bases are TGCGCCAGCTCCCCCGGGGGAGCGAAAGCTCAAGAGACCCAGTACTTC. It specifies CASSPGGAKAQETQYF. The chain joins TRBV5-1 to TRBJ2-5; perhaps TRBD2 as D (6 bases). The CDR3 runs to 16 residues. V dropped 7 bases and J dropped 2 bases, with 21 bases sitting between them. The germline V gene has CDR1 SGHRS and CDR2 YFSETQ.

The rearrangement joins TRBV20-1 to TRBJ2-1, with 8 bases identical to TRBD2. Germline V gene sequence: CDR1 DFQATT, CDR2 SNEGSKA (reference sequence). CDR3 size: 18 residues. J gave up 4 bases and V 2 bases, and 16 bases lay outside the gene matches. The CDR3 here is CSARPRVVSGEPYNEQFF. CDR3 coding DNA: TGCAGTGCTAGACCCCGGGTGGTTAGCGGGGAACCTTACAATGAGCAGTTCTTC.

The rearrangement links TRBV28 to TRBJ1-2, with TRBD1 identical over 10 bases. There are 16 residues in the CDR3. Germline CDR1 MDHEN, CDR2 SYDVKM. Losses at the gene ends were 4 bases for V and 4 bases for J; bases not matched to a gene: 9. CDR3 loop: CASSSTGTGAVYGYTF. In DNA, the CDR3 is TGTGCCAGCAGTTCCACCGGGACAGGGGCCGTCTATGGCTACACCTTC.

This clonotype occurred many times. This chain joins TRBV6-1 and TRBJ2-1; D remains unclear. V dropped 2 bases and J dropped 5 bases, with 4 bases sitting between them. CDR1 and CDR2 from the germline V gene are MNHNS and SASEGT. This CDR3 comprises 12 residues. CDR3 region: CASSENHNEQFF. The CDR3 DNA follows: TGTGCCAGCAGTGAAAACCACAATGAGCAGTTCTTC.

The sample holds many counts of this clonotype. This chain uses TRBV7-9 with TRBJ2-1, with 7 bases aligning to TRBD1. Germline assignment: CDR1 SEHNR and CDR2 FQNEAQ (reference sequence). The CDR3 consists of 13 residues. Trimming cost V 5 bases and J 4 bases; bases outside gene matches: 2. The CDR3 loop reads CASSPTGYNEQFF. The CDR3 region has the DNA TGTGCCAGCAGCCCGACAGGGTACAATGAGCAGTTCTTC.